The present entry profiles one TCR beta chain with its context. Its antigen is currently unknown. CDR1 and CDR2 (germline): SGHNT, YYREEE (reference sequence). This CDR3 spans 15 amino acids. V lost 4 bases and J lost 0; bases outside the gene matches: 5. This sample is part of a study of PD-L1 blockade in urothelial cancer. Findings and caveats of the study: Where pretreatment blood TCR clonality fell below the median, better survival was predicted.

The method was immunoSEQ multiplex PCR; TCRdb's version includes in-frame clones alone and lacks a portion of them. The data hold 70,000 to 75,000 clones, with under 90% observed a single time. Time point defined: pretreatment peripheral blood. The V and J genes are TRBV5-4 and TRBJ1-1, with TRBD1 identical over 8 bases. The sequencing here drew on PBMCs, taken around atezolizumab (anti-PD-L1) treatment. The clonotype originates from a man between 65 and 80 years old with urothelial cancer. In DNA, the CDR3 is TGTGCCAGCAGCCCAGGGGGCTCGATGAACACTGAAGCTTTCTTT. Translating gives CASSPGGSMNTEAFF.